The 6 T cell receptor beta chains below all came from one sample that was sequenced in a study of identical twins. One entry per CDR3 protein, called by TCRdb with MiXCR from the 5' RACE reads. The table has approximately 1.8 million distinct CDR3 sequences, around a third seen once. The sample taken for sequencing was cord blood. The receptors come from a newborn girl in good health.

This clonotype was counted many times. The V call is TRBV28, the J call TRBJ2-7; 8 bases align to TRBD1. The germline V gene has CDR1 MDHEN and CDR2 SYDVKM. V trimming: 6 bases; J trimming: 0 bases; junction bases outside the gene matches: 4. This CDR3 is built from 14 residues. The CDR3 here is CASRRTGGSYEQYF. The CDR3 DNA sequence: TGTGCCAGCAGACGTACAGGGGGCTCCTACGAGCAGTACTTC.

This clonotype was seen only a few times. V is TRBV7-2 and J is TRBJ1-4; D uncertain. The CDR3 runs to 13 residues. Trimming took off 8 bases at V and 3 bases at J, with 10 bases between the two ends. Germline CDR1 is SGHTA and CDR2 is FQGNSA. The CDR3 DNA reads TGTGCCAGCTTAGGAGGATCTAATGAAAAACTGTTTTTT. Its translation: CASLGGSNEKLFF.

V and J are TRBV11-2 and TRBJ2-4, with 11 bases identical to TRBD2. The germline gives CDR1 SGHAT, CDR2 FQNNGV. The CDR3 is 19 residues long. Unmatched junction bases numbered 7, after V lost 0 bases and J lost 0 bases. The CDR3 loop is CASSLDRLAGGVAKNIQYF. The CDR3 nucleotides read TGTGCCAGCAGCTTAGATCGTCTAGCGGGAGGAGTAGCCAAAAACATTCAGTACTTC.

There are a few counts of this clonotype. This chain links TRBV6-1 with TRBJ2-1; weak D call: TRBD1 (6 bases). CDR1 and CDR2 from the germline V gene are MNHNS and SASEGT. The ends were cut back, 6 bases at V and 10 bases at J, with 16 bases in the middle. The CDR3 contains 13 residues. The CDR3 is CASSARGVGEQFF. CDR3 nucleotides: TGTGCCAGCAGCGCCAGGGGTGTTGGGGAGCAGTTCTTC.

There are a few counts of this clonotype. J is TRBJ1-5 and V is TRBV28; D might be TRBD1 (6 bases). The CDR3 runs to 15 residues. With 5 bases removed from V and 3 bases from J, the gap between germline ends came to 14 bases. Germline V gene sequence: CDR1 MDHEN, CDR2 SYDVKM. Written as DNA, the CDR3 is TGTGCCAGCAGTCCGACAGGTCAACTCAATCAGCCCCAGCATTTT. Amino acids: CASSPTGQLNQPQHF.

This clonotype has just a few counts. The rearrangement links TRBV6-1 to TRBJ1-2, with 7 bases lining up with TRBD1. The CDR3 extends over 12 amino acids. Germline lookup yields CDR1 MNHNS and CDR2 SASEGT. With V trimmed by 4 bases and J by 10 bases, 6 bases remained unmatched. CDR3 in amino acids: CASSGGQSVYTF. In DNA, the CDR3 is TGTGCCAGCAGTGGGGGACAGTCCGTCTACACCTTC.